The 16 T cell receptor beta chains in this list originate from one sample, sequenced in a study of radiation and T cells in renal cell carcinoma. Profiling relied on immunoSEQ multiplex PCR, and the TCRdb table lists in-frame clones only, not all of them. The sample contains about 130,000 clones, about four fifths of which appear only once. Time point reported: blood 2 weeks post-SBRT. Treatment in this sample: 15 Gy SBRT to primary tumor, nephrectomy 4 weeks later. The material was blood, obtained from a patient whose treatment included radiotherapy and nephrectomy. Every receptor here comes from a man aged 45-65 years with renal cell carcinoma.

V and J are TRBV7-8 and TRBJ2-7; a possible D gene is TRBD1 (5 bases). V lost 6 bases and J lost 3, with 18 bases in between. Germline CDR1 reads SGHVS; CDR2 reads FQNEAQ. This CDR3 contains 15 residues. The CDR3 nucleotides are TGTGCCAGCAGACCGGACACAAGCCCGTTCTACGAGCAGTACTTC. It yields the protein CASRPDTSPFYEQYF. Drawing the rest from reference TRBV7-8 and TRBJ2-7, the complete variable domain is GAGVSQSPRYKVAKRGQDVALRCDPISGHVSLFWYQQALGQGPEFLTYFQNEAQLDKSGLPSDRFFAERPEGSVSTLKIQRTQQEDSAVYLCASRPDTSPFYEQYFGPGTRLTVT.

This clone was seen a handful of times. DNA for the CDR3: TGTGCCAGCAGTCGGAGGGTCGGGGGCATTAACTATGGCTACACCTTC. It is translated as CASSRRVGGINYGYTF. This rearrangement joins TRBV6-6 to TRBJ1-2, with D possibly TRBD1 on 6 matching bases. The CDR3 has 16 amino acids. Germline V CDR1 and CDR2: MNHNY, SVGAGI (reference sequence). V lost 5 bases to trimming and J lost 1 base, with 17 bases between them.

As to this clone: Compared with germline, one end of the junction differs, possibly owing to a read error. The rearrangement joins TRBV7-7 to TRBJ2-1; TRBD1 matches at 7 bases. Germline CDR1 reads SSHAT; CDR2 reads FNYEAQ (reference sequence). The CDR3 has 15 residues. The CDR3 spells CASSPTGTVYNEQFF. The CDR3 nucleotides read TGTGCTAGCAGCCCCACCGGGACAGTCTACAATGAGCAGTTCTTC.

A word on this clone: One junction end disagrees with the germline gene, perhaps due to a read error. The chain carries TRBV27 and TRBJ1-2; 7 bases are a match to TRBD1. In germline, CDR1 is MNHEY, CDR2 SMNVEV (reference sequence). CDR3 size: 13 residues. The CDR3 spells CASSLSSGQASAF. The CDR3 bases are TGTGCCAGCAGTTTATCCAGTGGACAGGCGTCGGCCTTC.

This clone was counted between two and nine times. The rearrangement links TRBV27 to TRBJ1-6; TRBD1 matches 7 bases. CDR1 MNHEY and CDR2 SMNVEV come from the germline V gene (reference sequence). This CDR3 is built from 15 residues. V gave up 4 bases and J gave up 3 bases; unmatched junction bases: 3. CDR3 protein: CASSSPGGYNSPLHF. The CDR3 DNA reads as TGTGCCAGCAGTTCCCCAGGGGGCTATAATTCACCCCTCCACTTT.

The chain employs TRBV10-3 and TRBJ2-1; D is unclear. Germline values: CDR1 ENHRY, CDR2 SYGVKD. The CDR3 is made up of 11 amino acids. Trimming took off 2 bases at V and 8 bases at J, with 4 bases between the two ends. The CDR3 region has the DNA TGTGCCATCAGTGAGGGACATGAGCAGTTCTTC. It codes for CAISEGHEQFF.

V usage is TRBV29-1 and J usage is TRBJ2-7; D not certain. Per the germline V gene, CDR1 is SQVTM and CDR2 is ANQGSEA. V gave up 6 bases and J gave up 6 bases, with 21 bases separating them. This CDR3 comprises 14 residues. CDR3 DNA sequence: TGCAGCGTGGGCCCCGGGTCCTCGCCTGGCGAGCAGTACTTC. Protein sequence: CSVGPGSSPGEQYF.

This clone was recorded once. This rearrangement joins TRBV9 to TRBJ1-3; TRBD1 might be the D (6 bases). The CDR3 runs to 17 residues. Trimming pared 0 bases from V and 1 base from J, leaving 14 bases between. Germline V CDR1 and CDR2: SGDLS, YYNGEE. The DNA for the CDR3 is TGTGCCAGCAGCGTAGTACCGGACAGCCTTTCTGGAAACACCATATATTTT. As protein: CASSVVPDSLSGNTIYF.

This chain joins TRBV6-5 and TRBJ1-1; perhaps TRBD1 as D (6 bases). The V gene lost 0 bases and the J gene lost 2 bases, with 7 bases spanning the gap. Germline V CDR1 and CDR2: MNHEY, SVGAGI. The CDR3 sequence is 14 residues long. Written as DNA, the CDR3 is TGTGCCAGCAGTTACTCTGGGGGCAACACTGAAGCTTTCTTT. This translates into CASSYSGGNTEAFF.

The chain joins TRBV6-4 to TRBJ2-7, with D tentatively TRBD2 (6 bases). This CDR3 has 13 amino acids. Trimming pared 8 bases from V and 0 bases from J, leaving 11 bases between. The germline gives CDR1 MRHNA, CDR2 SNTAGT. The DNA of the CDR3 is TGTGCCAGCCCGGGACTGAACTCCTACGAGCAGTACTTC. Protein product: CASPGLNSYEQYF.

V gene TRBV4-1 combines with J gene TRBJ2-6; possibly TRBD1 for D (6 bases). With 6 bases removed from V and 0 bases from J, the gap between germline ends came to 15 bases. The CDR3 spans 17 residues. Germline CDR1 reads MGHRA; CDR2 reads YSYEKL. CDR3 bases: TGCGCCAGCAGTATAGGCAGGGGAAGCTCTGGGGCCAACGTCCTGACTTTC. Translation: CASSIGRGSSGANVLTF.

This clone appeared a single time. The rearrangement links TRBV5-1 to TRBJ2-1, with 8 bases lining up with TRBD2. Germline-derived CDR1 and CDR2 are SGHRS and YFSETQ. V lost 3 bases to trimming and J lost 6 bases; unmatched junction nucleotides: 8. The CDR3 is 15 amino acids. The CDR3 spells CASSSRAGATNEQFF. The CDR3 region has the DNA TGCGCCAGCAGCTCTCGAGCGGGAGCCACCAATGAGCAGTTCTTC. The whole variable domain, filled in from reference TRBV5-1 and TRBJ2-1, reads KAGVTQTPRYLIKTRGQQVTLSCSPISGHRSVSWYQQTPGQGLQFLFEYFSETQRNKGNFPGRFSGRQFSNSRSEMNVSTLELGDSALYLCASSSRAGATNEQFFGPGTRLTVL.

J is TRBJ2-6 and V is TRBV5-1; 7 bases map to TRBD1. The CDR3 consists of 16 residues. The J segment lost 1 base and the V segment lost 3 bases, leaving 4 bases of the junction unmatched. In germline, CDR1 is SGHRS, CDR2 YFSETQ. In DNA form, the CDR3 reads TGCGCCAGCAGCTCCAAGACAGGGTCTGGGGCCAACGTCCTGACTTTC. Amino acids: CASSSKTGSGANVLTF.

The chain recombines TRBV11-3 with TRBJ2-7; TRBD2 matches at 10 bases. The CDR3 totals 13 residues. Per the germline V gene, CDR1 is SGHNT and CDR2 is YENEEA. With V trimmed by 5 bases and J by 7 bases, 5 bases remained unmatched. The CDR3 DNA follows: TGTGCCAGCAGCGTAGCGGGGGGCCGGGAGCAGTACTTC. Encoded protein: CASSVAGGREQYF.

The chain joins TRBV5-1 to TRBJ2-5, with no clear D. The V and J ends lost 7 bases and 2 bases respectively, with 6 bases between them. The CDR3 runs to 11 residues. CDR1 is SGHRS and CDR2 is YFSETQ in the germline V gene. CDR3 nucleotide sequence: TGCGCCAGCGCTTTACAAGAGACCCAGTACTTC. This sequence encodes CASALQETQYF.

This chain uses TRBV27 with TRBJ2-5, with D possibly TRBD2 on 5 matching bases. Germline V CDR1 and CDR2: MNHEY, SMNVEV (reference sequence). The V and J ends lost 3 bases and 1 base respectively, with 12 bases between them. The CDR3 loop spans 15 amino acids. The CDR3 DNA reads as TGTGCCAGCAGTTTCGTAGCGAACACCCAAGAGACCCAGTACTTC. This encodes CASSFVANTQETQYF.